Sequencing of this TCR beta chain was carried out in a study of shared clonotypes between healthy human individuals. Study summary: CD4 naive and memory got three plates each, CD8 naive two, CD8 memory one.

The CDR3 length is 17 residues. The V and J ends lost 6 bases and 0 bases respectively, with 19 bases between them. Germline V gene sequence: CDR1 WNHNN, CDR2 SYGVQD (reference sequence). TCRdb keeps only in-frame clones here, not all; method: immunoSEQ multiplex PCR. Found here are nearly 1,000,000 clones, around three quarters of them singletons; the top ten hold roughly 1.5%. The clonotype comes from a man aged 18 to 29 in good health. The V gene is TRBV10-1, the J gene TRBJ2-3; D may be TRBD2 (5 bases). The sample taken for sequencing was memory CD4+ T cells sorted from blood. The subset: CD45RA-negative fraction. This CDR3 is CASSPIVGGPSTDTQYF. DNA of the CDR3: TGCGCCAGCAGCCCCATTGTCGGCGGGCCTAGCACAGATACGCAGTATTTT.